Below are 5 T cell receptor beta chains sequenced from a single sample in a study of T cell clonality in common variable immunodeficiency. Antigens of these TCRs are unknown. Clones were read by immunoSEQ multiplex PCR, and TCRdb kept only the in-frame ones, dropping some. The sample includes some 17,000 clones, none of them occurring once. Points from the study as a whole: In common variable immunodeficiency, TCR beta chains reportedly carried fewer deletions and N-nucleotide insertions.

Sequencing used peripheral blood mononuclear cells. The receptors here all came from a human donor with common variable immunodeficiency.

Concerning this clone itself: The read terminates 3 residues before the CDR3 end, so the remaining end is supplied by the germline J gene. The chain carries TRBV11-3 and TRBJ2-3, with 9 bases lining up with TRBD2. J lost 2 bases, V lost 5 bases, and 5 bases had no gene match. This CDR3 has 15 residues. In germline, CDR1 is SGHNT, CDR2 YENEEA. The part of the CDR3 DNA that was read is TGTGCCAGCAGCGATACTAGCGGGTTCACAGATACG. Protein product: CASSDTSGFTDT. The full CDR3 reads CASSDTSGFTDTQYF.

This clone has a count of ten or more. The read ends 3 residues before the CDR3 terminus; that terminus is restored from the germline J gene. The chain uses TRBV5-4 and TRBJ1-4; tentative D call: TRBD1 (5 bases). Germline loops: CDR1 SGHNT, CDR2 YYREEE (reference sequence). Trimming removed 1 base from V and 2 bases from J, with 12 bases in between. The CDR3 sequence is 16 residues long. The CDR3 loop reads CASSLMGGETNEKLFF. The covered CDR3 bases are TGTGCCAGCAGCTTGATGGGAGGGGAGACTAATGAAAAA.

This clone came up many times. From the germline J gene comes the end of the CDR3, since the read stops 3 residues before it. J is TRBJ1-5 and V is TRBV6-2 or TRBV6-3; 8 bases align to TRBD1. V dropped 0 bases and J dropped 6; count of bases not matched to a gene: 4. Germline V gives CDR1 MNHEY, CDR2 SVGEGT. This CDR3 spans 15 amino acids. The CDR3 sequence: CASSYSGTGGQPQHF. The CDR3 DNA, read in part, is TGTGCCAGCAGTTACTCGGGGACAGGAGGTCAGCCC.

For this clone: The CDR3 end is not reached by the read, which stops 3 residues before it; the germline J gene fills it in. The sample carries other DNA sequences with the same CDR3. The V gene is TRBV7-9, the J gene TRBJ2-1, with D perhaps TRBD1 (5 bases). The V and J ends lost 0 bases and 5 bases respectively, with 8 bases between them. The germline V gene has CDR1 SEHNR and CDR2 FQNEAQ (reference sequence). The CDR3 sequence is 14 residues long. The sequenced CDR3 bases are TGTGCCAGCAGCTTAGCGGCAGGGAACAATGAG. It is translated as CASSLAAGNNE. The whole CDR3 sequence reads CASSLAAGNNEQFF.

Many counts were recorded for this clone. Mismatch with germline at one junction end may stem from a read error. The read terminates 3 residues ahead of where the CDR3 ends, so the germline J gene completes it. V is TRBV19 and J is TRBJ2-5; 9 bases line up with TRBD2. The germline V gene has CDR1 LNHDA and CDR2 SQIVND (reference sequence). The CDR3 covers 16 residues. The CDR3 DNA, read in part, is TGTGCCAGTAGTACCGGGCTAGCGGGATCCCAAGATACC. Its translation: CASSTGLAGSQDT. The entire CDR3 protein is CASSTGLAGSQDTQYF. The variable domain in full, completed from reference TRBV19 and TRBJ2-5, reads DGGITQSPKYLFRKEGQNVTLSCEQNLNHDAMYWYRQDPGQGLRLIYYSQIVNDFQKGDIAEGYSVSREKKESFPLTVTSAQKNPTAFYLCASSTGLAGSQDTQYFGPGTRLLVL.